This T cell receptor (beta chain) was sequenced in a study of T cells after yellow fever vaccination. Study-level information: SMART-Seq v4 Ultra Low Input prepared libraries from low-cell fractions.

By 5'RACE template switching, TCR cDNA was produced, with a universal primer site and UMIs added in the process. TCRdb re-called the 5' RACE reads through MiXCR, storing one row per CDR3 protein. Among some 350,000 distinct CDR3 sequences listed, over 4% were seen once. To note about this clonotype: The antigen is not known.

Study-level findings and limits: Boosting was followed by the reappearance of most primary-vaccination clones (just under 97% CD4, about 88% CD8).

Trimming cost V 5 bases and J 2 bases, with 12 bases left between them. Germline CDR1 SEHNR, CDR2 FQNEAQ (reference sequence). This CDR3 is built from 15 residues. The sample here was PBMCs, taken 5 days after the yellow fever booster vaccination. This clonotype was obtained from a man between 18 and 29 years old who received the YFV17D yellow fever vaccine. The chain is built from TRBV7-9 and TRBJ2-2; no firm D call. This chain's CDR3 is CASSPTTVNTGELFF. The CDR3 DNA follows: TGTGCCAGCAGCCCTACGACTGTCAACACCGGGGAGCTGTTTTTT.